These 10 T cell receptor beta chains were all obtained from the same sample, sequenced in a study of blood T cell repertoires in COVID-19. Method: immunoSEQ multiplex PCR; TCRdb's copy keeps in-frame clones and lacks some. The table lists about 350,000 clones, 80% to 90% of them singletons. The specimen sequenced was PBMCs or T cells enriched from blood (not recorded which). Receptors originate from a woman under 40 who had recovered from COVID-19.

The chain joins TRBV29-1 to TRBJ1-2, with D perhaps TRBD1 (6 bases). Germline assignment: CDR1 SQVTM and CDR2 ANQGSEA. CDR3 length equals 12 residues. Trimming removed 5 bases from V and 2 bases from J, with 9 bases in between. CDR3 sequence (DNA): TGCAGCGTTTGGGACAACAACTATGGCTACACCTTC. Translation gives CSVWDNNYGYTF.

This rearrangement joins TRBV19 to TRBJ1-1; 8 nucleotides align to TRBD1. Germline CDR1 LNHDA, CDR2 SQIVND (reference sequence). The V gene end was trimmed by 3 bases and the J gene end by 1 base; junction bases not matched to a gene: 7. The CDR3 spans 16 residues. The CDR3 reads CASSMSQGAPNTEAFF. In DNA form, the CDR3 reads TGTGCCAGTAGTATGTCGCAGGGGGCTCCGAACACTGAAGCTTTCTTT.

V is TRBV5-1 and J is TRBJ1-4; D may be TRBD1 (6 bases). The germline V gene encodes CDR1 SGHRS and CDR2 YFSETQ. The CDR3 is 16 amino acids. V lost 4 bases to trimming and J lost 10 bases, with 23 bases between them. CDR3 in amino acids: CASSLTQRDTPGKLFF. The CDR3 nucleotides are TGCGCCAGCAGCCTAACGCAAAGGGACACCCCGGGAAAACTGTTTTTT.

As DNA, the CDR3 is TGTGCCAGCAGTTTATTTCCCCACAGGGGGACTGAAGCTTTCTTT. This translates into CASSLFPHRGTEAFF. The chain recombines TRBV28 with TRBJ1-1; 8 bases fit TRBD1. V gave up 1 base and J gave up 5 bases; unmatched junction bases: 6. Germline lookup yields CDR1 MDHEN and CDR2 SYDVKM. CDR3 size: 15 residues.

This chain joins TRBV11-2 and TRBJ1-1; D gene ambiguous. Deletions cut 6 bases from V and 3 bases from J, with 8 bases between. The CDR3 is 12 amino acids. Germline loops: CDR1 SGHAT, CDR2 FQNNGV. In DNA, the CDR3 is TGTGCCAGCAGAATTCTCGACACTGAAGCTTTCTTT. Protein product: CASRILDTEAFF.

This chain uses TRBV28 with TRBJ2-5; 11 bases line up with TRBD2. The ends lost 4 bases at V and 8 bases at J; junction bases unmatched: 21. This CDR3 has 19 amino acids. The V gene's germline CDR1 is MDHEN and CDR2 SYDVKM. The CDR3 DNA is TGTGCCAGCAGTTCCTCATTCACTACTAGCGGGGGTCCAAGAGATACCCAGTACTTC. Translation gives CASSSSFTTSGGPRDTQYF.

The V and J genes are TRBV29-1 and TRBJ1-1, with a possible D match to TRBD1 (6 bases). From germline, CDR1 is SQVTM and CDR2 ANQGSEA. The CDR3 totals 18 residues. The V end lost 5 bases, the J end lost 1 base, and 26 bases lay between the germline ends. The CDR3 region is CSVSNLRRHRDGNTEAFF. The CDR3, as DNA: TGCAGCGTTTCCAACCTCCGCCGGCACAGGGACGGGAACACTGAAGCTTTCTTT.

This clone was recorded once. The gene calls are TRBV29-1 and TRBJ1-1; the match to TRBD1 covers 7 bases. Germline values: CDR1 SQVTM, CDR2 ANQGSEA. V lost 7 bases, J lost 1 base, and 6 bases stayed unmatched. This CDR3 is 13 amino acids long. CDR3 nucleotides: TGCAGCGCCGGATCAGGGGGGAACACTGAAGCTTTCTTT. It encodes CSAGSGGNTEAFF.

V and J are TRBV2 and TRBJ1-5; D may be TRBD1 (5 bases). Germline CDR1 reads SNHLY; CDR2 reads FYNNEI. CDR3 size: 15 residues. Trimming shortened V by 0 bases and J by 6 bases, and 12 bases separated the two germline ends. In nucleotides, the CDR3 is TGTGCCAGCAGTGAAGCTCTGGCAGGGCGTCAGCCCCAGCATTTT. Translated, it gives CASSEALAGRQPQHF.

The rearrangement links TRBV29-1 to TRBJ1-2, with D possibly TRBD1 on 6 matching bases. Trimming took 3 bases from V and 8 from J, leaving 16 bases between them. CDR1 is SQVTM and CDR2 is ANQGSEA in the germline V gene. The CDR3 contains 13 residues. CDR3 nucleotides: TGCAGCGTTGACCAGGGGCCCGGCGTCGGCTACACCTTC. It translates to CSVDQGPGVGYTF.